This TCR beta chain was profiled in a study of Ad26.COV2.S vaccination and SARS-CoV-2 variants (dated by TCRdb to about 2021). A note on the overall study: Vaccine-arm donors came from COV1001, a multicentre, randomized, double-blind, placebo-controlled phase I-IIa trial of Ad26.COV2.S in healthy adults. Trial participants were randomized into five groups of five, in which low-dose or high-dose Ad26.COV2.S was given once or twice, or placebo was given on both occasions. Throughout the experiments and outcome assessment, investigators stayed blinded to trial group allocation. Ad26.COV2.S was given intramuscularly at 5x10^10 or 1x10^11 viral particles, as a single shot or as two shots 56 days apart. The TCR-sequenced set comprised roughly 30 samples: some 20 Ad26.COV2.S vaccine recipients, 5 placebo recipients and 8 SARS-CoV-2 convalescent individuals. The specificity and breadth of SARS-CoV-2-reactive T cell receptors after Ad26.COV2.S vaccination were assessed by TCRbeta repertoire sequencing.

On the study overall, not on this receptor specifically: The study was not powered for comparison of responses between vaccine doses or regimens. Higher spike-specific TCR breadth was observed in Ad26.COV2.S recipients than in placebo recipients (P = 0.0014). Substantial breadth of spike-specific CD8+ and CD4+ T cell responses was reported after vaccination. Vaccine and placebo recipients had comparable non-spike TCR breadth, which fits with the vaccine containing only spike. The authors noted that total T cell responses may have been underestimated by the TCR breadth and depth analyses.

CDR1 and CDR2 are read off the germline V gene as SGHDN and FVKESK. V drops 5 bases and J drops 9 bases, leaving 16 bases in between. Taken from cysteine to phenylalanine, the CDR3 has 14 residues. Only the CDR3 DNA stays, 42 bases, in frame from base 1. The immunoSEQ Assay was the method used to sequence TCRbeta CDR3 regions. After extraction, genomic DNA underwent amplification by bias-controlled multiplex PCR, followed by high-throughput sequencing. Regarding the original processing steps: To quantify the absolute abundance of each unique TCRbeta CDR3 region, sequences were collapsed and filtered. T cell fraction was estimated by normalizing TCRbeta template counts to usable DNA, which was measured by amplifying reference genes present in all nucleated cells. Repertoire TCRs were annotated as SARS-CoV-2-specific when V gene, CDR3 amino acid sequence and J gene were exactly matched to a known reactive TCR set. The reference SARS-CoV-2 TCR set was obtained from MIRA and was filtered for enrichment in COVID-19-positive ImmuneCODE repertoires, whereby public or cross-reactive TCRs were removed. Based on the MIRA antigens, annotated TCRs were further analysed at the level of specific ORF or position within ORF. Depth was the summed frequency of annotated unique rearrangements, while breadth was defined as annotated unique rearrangements over total unique productive rearrangements. Two-sided Wilcoxon rank-sum tests were applied when comparing TCR breadth between groups. TCRdb obtained this table from immuneACCESS and retained in-frame rearrangements with V and J assigned. These tables miss some clones; where compared with another copy, unresolved V genes account for less than half of the shortfall, and the remainder is unexplained. V, J and clone size were drawn from that table, and D and trimming were deduced from the DNA. The table for this sample lists around 300,000 clones; 88% of them were counted only once. The top ten clones comprise roughly 6% of the sample.

This specimen's treatment or condition label, interpreted: around 19 received Ad26.COV2.S at low or high dose, single or two shots; about five received placebo; per-sample allocation not given. Repertoires of vaccine and placebo recipients were sequenced from samples collected on day 63 after the first injection. Cohort 1b enrolled 20 to 30 adults aged 18-55 years at a single site in Boston, USA, between 29 July and 7 August 2020. Ad26.COV2.S was a replication-incompetent adenovirus type 26 vector that expressed a prefusion-stabilized SARS-CoV-2 spike protein derived from the original Wuhan strain. The table lists this clone with a few counts. Its antigen is currently not known. One base away there is no much larger clone; base qualities are not given.

The clonotype was recovered from a person aged 18-60 years who received the Ad26.COV2.S COVID-19 vaccine or a placebo. Sequenced here: peripheral blood, sampled in a trial of Ad26.COV2.S vaccine versus placebo. The sequence joins TRBV14 to TRBJ2-2; no D gene is confidently identified. Read as DNA, the sequence is TGTGCCAGCAGCTCACAAGAAGGCTTCCGGGAGCTGTTTTTT. This sequence encodes CASSSQEGFRELFF.